The 29 T cell receptor beta chains below all came from one sample that was sequenced in a study of early T cells in non-severe SARS-CoV-2 infection. TCRdb re-analysed the 5' RACE reads in MiXCR, keeping a single row per CDR3 protein. The sample includes tens of thousands of distinct CDR3 sequences, approximately 14% seen only once; the top ten take less than 5%. Here the sequenced sample was whole blood, taken at baseline. The origin of the receptors is an adult who was a healthcare worker with PCR-confirmed SARS-CoV-2 infection or an uninfected control (not recorded which).

This clonotype was counted ten times or more. The rearrangement links TRBV5-1 to TRBJ2-1, with D possibly matching TRBD2 (6 bases). The CDR3 is 15 amino acids. V gave up 2 bases and J gave up 3 bases, with 12 bases separating them. Germline assignment: CDR1 SGHRS and CDR2 YFSETQ. The CDR3 DNA follows: TGCGCCAGCAGCTTACAAGCGGGTCTCTACAATGAGCAGTTCTTC. Amino acid sequence: CASSLQAGLYNEQFF.

In its sample, this clonotype was seen many times. This chain uses TRBV7-6 with TRBJ2-2, with 7 bases identical to TRBD2. Losses at the gene ends were 5 bases for V and 6 bases for J; bases not matched to a gene: 9. The CDR3 has 15 amino acids. The V gene's germline CDR1 is SGHVS and CDR2 FNYEAQ. The CDR3 nucleotides read TGTGCCAGCAGCCTGCCTGGGACTATAGCCGGGGAGCTGTTTTTT. Amino acid sequence: CASSLPGTIAGELFF.

This rearrangement joins TRBV11-2 to TRBJ2-7; D remains ambiguous. Deletions cut 2 bases from V and 2 bases from J, with 7 bases between. The CDR3 length is 13 residues. Germline loops: CDR1 SGHAT, CDR2 FQNNGV. CDR3 in amino acids: CASSLYTPYEQYF. As DNA, the CDR3 is TGTGCCAGCAGCTTATATACCCCCTACGAGCAGTACTTC.

This clonotype was detected many times. This chain joins TRBV27 and TRBJ2-1; D gene ambiguous. The germline gives CDR1 MNHEY, CDR2 SMNVEV (reference sequence). Between the trimmed V and J ends, which lost 2 bases and 2 bases, there was a span of 10 bases. The CDR3 extends over 15 amino acids. The chain's CDR3 is CASSLGQQTYNEQFF. The CDR3 bases are TGTGCCAGCAGTTTAGGCCAACAGACCTACAATGAGCAGTTCTTC.

This clonotype was detected many times. This rearrangement joins TRBV6-5 to TRBJ2-1; 11 bases agree with TRBD2. Looked up from germline, CDR1 is MNHEY and CDR2 is SVGAGI. V lost 5 bases and J lost 8; bases outside the gene matches: 8. The CDR3 consists of 15 residues. The CDR3 protein is CASSPLAGGPDEQFF. The DNA for the CDR3 is TGTGCCAGCAGTCCTTTAGCGGGAGGGCCTGATGAGCAGTTCTTC.

The table lists this clonotype with a few counts. CDR3 sequence (DNA): TGTGCCAGCAGCTGGGGTTCGGGGGGCCAAGAGACCCAGTACTTC. Amino acids: CASSWGSGGQETQYF. This rearrangement joins TRBV12-3 or TRBV12-4 to TRBJ2-5; 7 nucleotides line up with TRBD2. J lost 1 base, V lost 6 bases, and 8 bases had no gene match. The CDR3 contains 15 residues.

The CDR3: CASSLTRYNEQFF. CDR3 sequence (DNA): TGTGCCAGCAGCTTGACTCGTTACAATGAGCAGTTCTTC. V gene TRBV7-3 combines with J gene TRBJ2-1; D not certain. Germline-derived CDR1 and CDR2 are SGHTA and FQGTGA. The CDR3 runs to 13 residues. V was cut by 3 bases and J by 4 bases, with 7 bases left in between. Together with reference TRBV7-3 and TRBJ2-1, the CDR3 gives the full variable domain: GAGVSQTPSNKVTEKGKYVELRCDPISGHTALYWYRQSLGQGPEFLIYFQGTGAADDSGLPNDRFFAVRPEGSVSTLKIQRTERGDSAVYLCASSLTRYNEQFFGPGTRLTVL.

This clonotype appeared a few times. At one boundary the junction diverges from the germline segment, which might be a read error. The chain couples TRBV3-1 to TRBJ2-3; D remains ambiguous. The V gene's germline CDR1 is LGHDT and CDR2 YNNKEL (reference sequence). This CDR3 contains 14 residues. As DNA, the CDR3 is TGTGCTAGCAGCCAAGATAAAGGGTCGGGTACGCAGTATTTT. Translated, it gives CASSQDKGSGTQYF.

This clonotype turned up a few times. The genes are TRBV29-1 and TRBJ2-5; no clear D. The germline V gene encodes CDR1 SQVTM and CDR2 ANQGSEA. Trimming shortened V by 7 bases and J by 0 bases, and 12 bases separated the two germline ends. The CDR3 has 13 residues. The CDR3 loop reads CSGSRKYQETQYF. The CDR3 coding sequence is TGCAGCGGGAGTCGGAAGTACCAAGAGACCCAGTACTTC. The full variable domain, in which reference TRBV29-1 and TRBJ2-5 provide the parts outside the CDR3, is SAVISQKPSRDICQRGTSLTIQCQVDSQVTMMFWYRQQPGQSLTLIATANQGSEATYESGFVIDKFPISRPNLTFSTLTVSNMSPEDSSIYLCSGSRKYQETQYFGPGTRLLVL.

This clonotype has only a few counts. The chain employs TRBV6-2 or TRBV6-3 and TRBJ2-1, with 7 nucleotides matching TRBD2. J gave up 3 bases and V 8 bases, and 4 bases lay outside the gene matches. The V gene's germline CDR1 is MNHEY and CDR2 SVGEGT. The CDR3 runs 13 residues. The CDR3 nucleotides read TGTGCCAGCGGGGAGGGCCTCTACAATGAGCAGTTCTTC. Encoded protein: CASGEGLYNEQFF.

This clonotype was seen a few times. The J gene is TRBJ2-2, the V gene TRBV11-2; 8 nucleotides agree with TRBD1. The CDR3 consists of 16 residues. Per the germline V gene, CDR1 is SGHAT and CDR2 is FQNNGV. Trimming removed 5 bases from V and 0 bases from J; junction bases left unmatched: 5. The CDR3 sequence is CASSRQGAANTGELFF. The CDR3 coding sequence is TGTGCCAGCAGCCGCCAGGGGGCCGCGAACACCGGGGAGCTGTTTTTT.

The chain employs TRBV6-6 and TRBJ2-7, with 9 nucleotides matching TRBD2. J was trimmed by 2 bases and V by 0 bases; bases with no gene match: 2. In germline, CDR1 is MNHNY, CDR2 SVGAGI (reference sequence). The CDR3 consists of 15 residues. This chain's CDR3 is CASSYSTSGTYEQYF. DNA of the CDR3: TGTGCCAGCAGTTACTCGACTAGCGGTACCTACGAGCAGTACTTC.

This clonotype was seen more than once but under ten times. The chain uses TRBV5-4 and TRBJ1-2; the D is unclear. The V gene's germline CDR1 is SGHNT and CDR2 YYREEE (reference sequence). The CDR3 covers 13 residues. V gave up 4 bases and J gave up 6 bases, with 13 bases separating them. CDR3 DNA: TGTGCCAGCAGCAACACCGGGCGAGATGGCTACACCTTC. This codes for CASSNTGRDGYTF.

There are a few counts of this clonotype. The chain uses TRBV4-2 and TRBJ1-1; D remains unclear. V was pared by 1 base and J by 6 bases, with 6 bases between. Germline V gives CDR1 LGHNA, CDR2 YNFKEQ. There are 12 residues in the CDR3. The CDR3 is CASSQGEAEAFF. CDR3 nucleotide sequence: TGTGCCAGCAGCCAAGGTGAGGCTGAAGCTTTCTTT.

The chain couples TRBV7-6 to TRBJ2-7, with 12 bases lining up with TRBD1. Germline CDR1 SGHVS, CDR2 FNYEAQ. The junction had 5 bases not matched to a gene; V was cut back by 5 bases and J by 3 bases. CDR3 size: 15 residues. CDR3 residues: CASSIGTGGLYEQYF. In nucleotides, the CDR3 is TGTGCCAGCAGCATCGGGACAGGGGGCCTCTACGAGCAGTACTTC.

The chain recombines TRBV20-1 with TRBJ2-3; possible D gene TRBD2, 5 bases. The CDR3 sequence is 12 residues long. The V gene's germline CDR1 is DFQATT and CDR2 SNEGSKA (reference sequence). Trimming stripped 3 bases from V and 7 bases from J, with 11 bases between. This CDR3 is CSARRSGYTQYF. CDR3 in DNA: TGCAGTGCTAGGAGGTCGGGGTATACGCAGTATTTT.

The V and J genes are TRBV2 and TRBJ1-2; 8 nucleotides agree with TRBD1. After removal of 7 bases from V and 0 bases from J, the junction contained 4 bases not matched to a gene. The V gene's germline CDR1 is SNHLY and CDR2 FYNNEI. CDR3 size: 14 residues. The CDR3 reads CASTTTGANYGYTF. The CDR3 DNA follows: TGTGCCAGCACCACGACAGGGGCTAACTATGGCTACACCTTC.

In its sample, this clonotype was seen a few times. The genes are TRBV20-1 and TRBJ2-7; D possibly uses TRBD1 or TRBD2 (7 bases each). The germline V gene has CDR1 DFQATT and CDR2 SNEGSKA (reference sequence). V was pared by 1 base and J by 5 bases, with 15 bases between. The CDR3 is made up of 14 amino acids. The CDR3 region has the DNA TGCAGTGCTAGAGGGCGGGGGCAGGGGGACGAGCAGTACTTC. Protein product: CSARGRGQGDEQYF.

The chain links TRBV11-2 to TRBJ2-1; D could derive from TRBD1 or TRBD2 (5 bases each). Germline values: CDR1 SGHAT, CDR2 FQNNGV. The CDR3 spans 13 residues. The ends were cut back, 3 bases at V and 7 bases at J, with 10 bases in the middle. The CDR3 coding sequence is TGTGCCAGCAGCTTGGGGGAGTTGAATGAGCAGTTCTTC. Translating it yields CASSLGELNEQFF.

The chain carries TRBV3-1 and TRBJ1-1; D may be TRBD1 (6 bases). Trimming stripped 1 base from V and 3 bases from J, with 9 bases between. CDR3 length: 14 residues. Germline CDR1 reads LGHDT; CDR2 reads YNNKEL (reference sequence). DNA of the CDR3: TGTGCCAGCAGCCAAGCAGGGGAGCACACTGAAGCTTTCTTT. Its translation: CASSQAGEHTEAFF.

Only a few counts were recorded for this clonotype. The V and J genes are TRBV29-1 and TRBJ2-1, with no clear D. Trimming pared 4 bases from V and 4 bases from J, leaving 8 bases between. Germline V gene lookup returns CDR1 SQVTM and CDR2 ANQGSEA. The CDR3 contains 12 residues. CDR3 nucleotides: TGCAGCGTTGGAAAAATATACAATGAGCAGTTCTTC. Translation: CSVGKIYNEQFF.

This clonotype was recorded a few times. V is TRBV6-5 and J is TRBJ1-2; 9 positions match TRBD1. The ends lost 6 bases at V and 2 bases at J; junction bases unmatched: 7. This CDR3 is built from 15 residues. Per germline, CDR1 MNHEY and CDR2 SVGAGI. DNA for the CDR3: TGTGCCAGCAGGATCGTGACAGGGGGGAACTATGGCTACACCTTC. Translated: CASRIVTGGNYGYTF.

This clonotype came up many times. This sequence joins TRBV12-3 or TRBV12-4 and TRBJ1-1; the match to TRBD1 covers 7 bases. J was trimmed by 1 base and V by 7 bases; bases with no gene match: 3. The CDR3 consists of 13 residues. The CDR3: CASTWTGNTEAFF. DNA for the CDR3: TGTGCCAGCACCTGGACAGGGAACACTGAAGCTTTCTTT.

This chain joins TRBV20-1 and TRBJ1-1, with D possibly being TRBD1 (5 bases). Trimming removed 2 bases from V and 6 bases from J, with 16 bases in between. Germline CDR1 reads DFQATT; CDR2 reads SNEGSKA (reference sequence). The length of the CDR3 is 14 residues. The CDR3 spells CSARPDGGSSEAFF. CDR3 DNA sequence: TGCAGTGCTAGACCGGACGGGGGTAGTTCTGAAGCTTTCTTT.

The rearrangement links TRBV7-9 to TRBJ2-7; no definite D call. This CDR3 has 13 amino acids. V was clipped by 3 bases and J by 0 bases, with 6 bases between them. CDR1 and CDR2 from the germline V gene are SEHNR and FQNEAQ (reference sequence). The DNA of the CDR3 is TGTGCCAGCAGCTTTACCCACTCCTACGAGCAGTACTTC. Protein: CASSFTHSYEQYF. Full variable domain (remainder filled in from reference TRBV7-9 and TRBJ2-7): DTGVSQNPRHKITKRGQNVTFRCDPISEHNRLYWYRQTLGQGPEFLTYFQNEAQLEKSRLLSDRFSAERPKGSFSTLEIQRTEQGDSAMYLCASSFTHSYEQYFGPGTRLTVT.

This clonotype was seen more than once but under ten times. The chain carries TRBV10-3 and TRBJ1-2; D perhaps matches TRBD1 (5 bases). V was cut by 4 bases and J by 0 bases, with 15 bases left in between. Per the germline V gene, CDR1 is ENHRY and CDR2 is SYGVKD. The CDR3 has 16 amino acids. The CDR3: CAISGYGEGPNYGYTF. CDR3 nucleotide sequence: TGTGCCATCAGTGGATATGGCGAGGGGCCTAACTATGGCTACACCTTC.

This clonotype was counted many times. The chain has TRBV5-4 and TRBJ2-5, with 9 bases aligning to TRBD2. CDR1 is SGHNT and CDR2 is YYREEE in the germline V gene (reference sequence). The length of the CDR3 is 14 residues. V was clipped by 1 base and J by 2 bases; unmatched bases: 0. CDR3 residues: CASSLTSGQETQYF. For the CDR3, the DNA is TGTGCCAGCAGCTTGACTAGCGGGCAAGAGACCCAGTACTTC.

This chain joins TRBV12-3 or TRBV12-4 and TRBJ2-7, with a possible D match to TRBD2 (5 bases). Deletions cut 5 bases from V and 5 bases from J, with 16 bases between. There are 14 residues in the CDR3. The CDR3, as DNA: TGTGCCAGCAGTCGCGGACTCGCCCCCCACGAGCAGTACTTC. As protein: CASSRGLAPHEQYF.

This clonotype appeared many times. The chain recombines TRBV20-1 with TRBJ2-7, with TRBD1 matching over 10 bases. The CDR3 runs 13 residues. Trimming at V came to 8 bases and at J to 7 bases, leaving 11 bases not matched to a gene. Looked up from germline, CDR1 is DFQATT and CDR2 is SNEGSKA (reference sequence). In DNA form, the CDR3 reads TGCAGTCACCTACGACAGGGGGCTGGGGAGCAGTACTTC. Its translation: CSHLRQGAGEQYF.